The source of this T cell receptor (beta chain) is a study of blood T cell repertoires in COVID-19. Study context: There were acute and convalescent COVID-19 samples, and they came from the United States, Italy and Spain. PBMCs, B-cell-depleted T cells, or T cells provided the cDNA or gDNA that made up the material.

Per the study methods: Reference gene primer amplification gave estimated nucleated cell counts. The assay was immunoSEQ multiplex PCR, and TCRdb's table has in-frame clones only and misses some. V and J calls and clone size come straight from that table; D and trimming were deduced from the DNA. The sample yields around 120,000 clones, about 70% seen once. This clone was detected only a few times. CDR3 length: 16 residues. The trim removed 2 bases at V and 7 bases at J, leaving 9 bases unmatched. Germline CDR1 reads SNHLY; CDR2 reads FYNNEI. Sequences were obtained from peripheral blood. The V gene is TRBV2, the J gene TRBJ2-1; 9 positions agree with TRBD2. This receptor was taken from a woman between 65 and 79 years old with acute or convalescent COVID-19. The CDR3 DNA sequence: TGTGCCAGCAGTGAAACGGCGGGAGGGCGACGAAATGAGCAGTTCTTC. It yields the protein CASSETAGGRRNEQFF.